This T cell receptor (beta chain) was obtained from a study of T cell repertoires in cytomegalovirus infection. Study at large: CMV infection together with matching HLA type was indicated by public TCR beta signatures. Whole-study results and caveats: Dominating the ex vivo response were HLA-C-restricted CMV-specific TCR beta clonotypes.

TCRdb re-called the reads through MiXCR, storing one row per CDR3 protein. The table shows 80,000 to 90,000 distinct CDR3 sequences, with approximately 43% occurring only once. Trimming pared 7 bases from V and 5 bases from J, leaving 20 bases between. The V gene's germline CDR1 is SGHTA and CDR2 FQGNSA. The CDR3 extends over 16 amino acids. The sample holds a few counts of this clonotype. No antigen is known for it. The source is a human donor in good health (CMV status not recorded). Some clones in this sample may be carry-over from other donors' samples. Sequencing used CD8+ T cells from cultured PBMCs, obtained from culture after CMV antigen stimulation. The gene calls are TRBV7-2 and TRBJ2-2; D is perhaps TRBD1 or TRBD2 (5 bases each). The CDR3 DNA follows: TGTGCCAGCACCACTTTCGGGACCGTAGGGACCGGGGAGCTGTTTTTT. This translates into CASTTFGTVGTGELFF.